This TCR beta chain was identified in a study of OX40 agonist ivuxolimab in advanced cancers. About the study: Ivuxolimab, an agonist antibody against OX40 (CD134), was given to patients. Partial responses were recorded for three patients, including one with hepatocellular carcinoma and two with cutaneous melanoma.

This clone was observed once. Sequencing used immunoSEQ multiplex PCR; TCRdb keeps in-frame clones, though not all of them. The sample has about 52,000 clones, around 85% seen once. The V and J ends lost 0 bases and 3 bases respectively, with 16 bases between them. The CDR3 length is 17 residues. Looked up from germline, CDR1 is MGHRA and CDR2 is YSYEKL. Drawing of blood for sampling happened at baseline, at cycle 4 day 1, and at cycle 7 day 1. Sample: CD4+ or CD8+ T cells sorted from blood, taken in a trial of the OX40 agonist ivuxolimab. The clonotype comes from an adult with an advanced solid tumor such as melanoma, head and neck, liver or kidney cancer. The V and J genes are TRBV4-1 and TRBJ2-3; D call uncertain. CDR3 residues: CASSQEPELGNTDTQYF. As DNA, the CDR3 is TGCGCCAGCAGCCAAGAACCCGAGCTAGGAAATACAGATACGCAGTATTTT.